This entry lists 26 T cell receptor beta chains sequenced from one sample in a study of CD4 T cells in relation to SARS-CoV-2 and coronaviruses. Method: immunoSEQ multiplex PCR; TCRdb's copy keeps in-frame clones and lacks some. Found here are about 19,000 clones, approximately 77% of them singletons; the top ten hold more than 15%. For these receptors, no antigen is known. CD4+ T cells from unexposed donors were obtained before the COVID-19 pandemic (2011-2018). After about 10 days of culture, CD4+ T cells were isolated. The source material was CD4+ T cells from PBMCs, cultured in vitro. These receptors were taken from a human donor in good health.

The J gene is TRBJ2-4, the V gene TRBV12-5; 8 nucleotides align to TRBD1. This CDR3 has 14 residues. CDR1 and CDR2 (germline): LGHNT, FRNRAP. Trimming took 6 bases from V and 2 from J; bases not matched to a gene: 3. As DNA, the CDR3 is TGTGCTAGTGGACGACAGGGGACCAAAAACATTCAGTACTTC. This sequence encodes CASGRQGTKNIQYF.

The chain carries TRBV5-4 and TRBJ2-2; no reliable D call. CDR3 size: 14 residues. Trimming took off 2 bases at V and 5 bases at J, with 10 bases between the two ends. CDR1 and CDR2 (germline): SGHNT, YYREEE (reference sequence). CDR3 sequence: CASSLDIGTGELFF. The CDR3 bases are TGTGCCAGCAGCTTAGACATAGGGACCGGGGAGCTGTTTTTT.

The V gene is TRBV18, the J gene TRBJ1-2, with TRBD1 identical over 7 bases. The CDR3 is 13 amino acids. CDR1 KGHSH and CDR2 LQKENI come from the germline V gene. V was pared by 2 bases and J by 6 bases, with 3 bases of the junction left unmatched. The CDR3 DNA reads TGTGCCAGCTCACCAGACAGGGTTGATGGCTACACCTTC. Translation gives CASSPDRVDGYTF.

This clone was detected a few times. This CDR3 is CASSQEGTPGPYEQYF. The CDR3 nucleotides read TGCGCCAGCAGCCAAGAGGGGACCCCTGGTCCATACGAGCAGTACTTC. V gene TRBV4-1 combines with J gene TRBJ2-7, with D possibly called TRBD1 or TRBD2 (5 bases each). Germline V gives CDR1 MGHRA, CDR2 YSYEKL. V lost 0 bases to trimming and J lost 4 bases, with 16 bases between them. This CDR3 has 16 residues.

The chain employs TRBV19 and TRBJ1-1, with a possible D match to TRBD1 (5 bases). Germline CDR1 is LNHDA and CDR2 is SQIVND (reference sequence). V was trimmed by 4 bases and J by 10 bases, leaving 16 bases between them. This CDR3 contains 13 residues. CDR3 loop: CASSTGGEVRAFF. CDR3 DNA: TGTGCCAGTAGTACAGGAGGGGAGGTTCGAGCTTTCTTT. Full variable domain (outside the CDR3, taken from reference TRBV19 and TRBJ1-1): DGGITQSPKYLFRKEGQNVTLSCEQNLNHDAMYWYRQDPGQGLRLIYYSQIVNDFQKGDIAEGYSVSREKKESFPLTVTSAQKNPTAFYLCASSTGGEVRAFFGQGTRLTVV.

The genes are TRBV6-5 and TRBJ1-1; D gene unclear. Trimming removed 6 bases at V and 2 bases at J, with 13 bases between. The CDR3 has 14 amino acids. Germline V gives CDR1 MNHEY, CDR2 SVGAGI. CDR3 DNA sequence: TGTGCCAGCAGGAGACCCTTTCGAAACACTGAAGCTTTCTTT. Amino acid sequence: CASRRPFRNTEAFF.

The chain employs TRBV28 and TRBJ2-3, with D maybe TRBD2 (6 bases). Looked up from germline, CDR1 is MDHEN and CDR2 is SYDVKM. V was clipped by 4 bases and J by 0 bases, with 14 bases between them. This CDR3 is built from 16 residues. CDR3 bases: TGTGCCAGCAGTTCTTGGGCGGGGTCGAGCACAGATACGCAGTATTTT. Translation gives CASSSWAGSSTDTQYF. Drawing the rest from reference TRBV28 and TRBJ2-3, the complete variable domain is DVKVTQSSRYLVKRTGEKVFLECVQDMDHENMFWYRQDPGLGLRLIYFSYDVKMKEKGDIPEGYSVSREKKERFSLILESASTNQTSMYLCASSSWAGSSTDTQYFGPGTRLTVL.

The chain uses TRBV28 and TRBJ2-2, with 13 positions matching TRBD2. This CDR3 region has 17 residues. Unmatched junction bases numbered 13, after V lost 8 bases and J lost 7 bases. The germline V gene encodes CDR1 MDHEN and CDR2 SYDVKM. CDR3 sequence reads: CASAVTGTSGISGELFF. The CDR3 DNA reads TGTGCCAGCGCGGTGACCGGGACTAGCGGGATCAGCGGGGAGCTGTTTTTT. The entire variable domain, with the rest obtained from reference TRBV28 and TRBJ2-2, is as follows: DVKVTQSSRYLVKRTGEKVFLECVQDMDHENMFWYRQDPGLGLRLIYFSYDVKMKEKGDIPEGYSVSREKKERFSLILESASTNQTSMYLCASAVTGTSGISGELFFGEGSRLTVL.

The chain links TRBV7-9 to TRBJ1-3; D perhaps matches TRBD1 (6 bases). V lost 1 base and J 0 bases, leaving 16 bases between the germline ends. Germline V lookup: CDR1 SEHNR, CDR2 FQNEAQ (reference sequence). The CDR3 runs 18 residues. CDR3 sequence (DNA): TGTGCCAGCAGCTTAGGACGAGGGGGGGCTGCCTCTGGAAACACCATATATTTT. Translation: CASSLGRGGAASGNTIYF.

The rearrangement links TRBV5-1 to TRBJ2-2; the match to TRBD1 covers 9 bases. This CDR3 spans 16 amino acids. V lost 0 bases, J lost 2 bases, and 2 bases stayed unmatched. CDR1 is SGHRS, CDR2 YFSETQ, per germline. The CDR3 DNA is TGCGCCAGCAGCTTGGAGACAGGGGGTAACACCGGGGAGCTGTTTTTT. Amino acids: CASSLETGGNTGELFF.

The chain combines TRBV2 with TRBJ1-6, with D unclear. V lost 7 bases and J 5 bases, leaving 6 bases between the germline ends. Germline CDR1 SNHLY, CDR2 FYNNEI. CDR3 length: 12 amino acids. The CDR3 region has the DNA TGTGCCAGCACTGGGAATAATTCACCCCTCCACTTT. Amino acid sequence: CASTGNNSPLHF.

In DNA form, the CDR3 reads TGTGCCATCAGTGAGAACGGGATATCCTACGAGCAGTACTTC. It yields the protein CAISENGISYEQYF. The rearrangement uses TRBV10-3 and TRBJ2-7, with D perhaps matching TRBD2 (5 bases). The CDR3 sequence is 14 residues long. Germline V gene lookup returns CDR1 ENHRY and CDR2 SYGVKD. V dropped 2 bases and J dropped 1 base, with 9 bases sitting between them.

J is TRBJ2-4 and V is TRBV28; D not certain. Germline-derived CDR1 and CDR2 are MDHEN and SYDVKM. With 6 bases removed from V and 1 base from J, the gap between germline ends came to 13 bases. There are 15 residues in the CDR3. The CDR3 is CASSPGQIAKNIQYF. The CDR3 DNA sequence: TGTGCCAGCAGCCCCGGCCAAATCGCCAAAAACATTCAGTACTTC.

The rearrangement uses TRBV6-1 and TRBJ1-1, with 9 bases that match TRBD1. Germline CDR1 is MNHNS and CDR2 is SASEGT. The V segment lost 3 bases and the J segment 6 bases; nucleotides outside the gene matches: 14. This CDR3 is 17 amino acids long. The CDR3 DNA reads as TGTGCCAGCAGTGACACCTTGGGACAGGGAATTTTCGCTGAAGCTTTCTTT. This gives the protein CASSDTLGQGIFAEAFF.

The rearrangement links TRBV10-3 to TRBJ1-1; D is uncertain. From germline, CDR1 is ENHRY and CDR2 SYGVKD. Trimming removed 4 bases from V and 9 bases from J, with 12 bases in between. CDR3 length: 12 residues. Written as DNA, the CDR3 is TGTGCCATCAGTGGTGACTTGAGGCAAGCTTTCTTT. Translated, it gives CAISGDLRQAFF.

This sequence joins TRBV3-1 (or the pseudogene TRBV3-2) and TRBJ1-2; D not certain. CDR3 length equals 13 residues. The V gene's germline CDR1 is LGHDT and CDR2 YNNKEL (reference sequence). With 4 bases removed from V and 5 bases from J, the gap between germline ends came to 11 bases. This chain's CDR3 is CASSLPGRYGYTF. CDR3 sequence (DNA): TGTGCCAGCAGCCTCCCGGGAAGATATGGCTACACCTTC.

The V call is TRBV5-1, the J call TRBJ2-1, with D maybe TRBD1 (6 bases). V was shortened by 1 base and J by 6 bases, with 14 bases between the two germline ends. This CDR3 is built from 15 residues. Germline CDR1 and CDR2: SGHRS and YFSETQ. DNA of the CDR3: TGCGCCAGCAGCTTGAAGCAGGGGTTCGGCAATGAGCAGTTCTTC. Translating it yields CASSLKQGFGNEQFF.

The chain carries TRBV9 and TRBJ2-1, with 9 bases identical to TRBD1. Germline V gene data show CDR1 as SGDLS and CDR2 as YYNGEE. CDR3 size: 12 residues. V was clipped by 5 bases and J by 12 bases; unmatched bases: 6. CDR3: CASRADRGGQFF. The CDR3 DNA reads TGTGCCAGCAGGGCCGACAGGGGGGGGCAGTTCTTC.

This chain uses TRBV19 with TRBJ1-6; TRBD1 agrees at 7 bases. The CDR3 has 14 residues. Germline assignment: CDR1 LNHDA and CDR2 SQIVND (reference sequence). V was clipped by 6 bases and J by 7 bases; unmatched bases: 6. Here the CDR3 DNA reads TGTGCCAGTAGCGGGACAGCCATAAATTCACCCCTCCACTTT. Its protein product is CASSGTAINSPLHF.

This clone was picked up a small number of times. The CDR3 bases are TGTGCCAGTAGTAGGAGATATAGCAATCAGCCCCAGCATTTT. Protein product: CASSRRYSNQPQHF. The V call is TRBV27, the J call TRBJ1-5; no clear D gene. This CDR3 spans 14 amino acids. V lost 9 bases and J 0 bases, leaving 12 bases between the germline ends. Germline V lookup: CDR1 MNHEY, CDR2 SMNVEV (reference sequence).

The chain is built from TRBV12-3 or TRBV12-4 and TRBJ1-1; tentatively, D is TRBD1 (5 bases). CDR3 length equals 13 residues. V lost 6 bases, J lost 4 bases, and 12 bases lay in between. Here the CDR3 reads CASSEQGSTEAFF. The DNA for the CDR3 is TGTGCCAGCAGCGAGCAGGGATCCACTGAAGCTTTCTTT.

The chain uses TRBV5-1 and TRBJ2-3, with 10 bases aligning to TRBD2. The junction had 5 bases not matched to a gene; V was cut back by 4 bases and J by 0 bases. This CDR3 contains 16 residues. CDR1 and CDR2 (germline): SGHRS, YFSETQ. The CDR3 bases are TGCGCCAGCAGCGCCGGACTAGCGGTGAGCACAGATACGCAGTATTTT. Residues: CASSAGLAVSTDTQYF.

The chain uses TRBV7-8 and TRBJ2-2; a weak D match, TRBD1 (7 bases). CDR1 is SGHVS, CDR2 FQNEAQ, per germline. Trimming left V 5 bases short and J 5 bases short, with 18 bases between. The CDR3 is 16 residues long. CDR3 nucleotide sequence: TGTGCCAGCAGCCGAAAACAGGGGAGGTGGACCGGGGAGCTGTTTTTT. Residues: CASSRKQGRWTGELFF.

The chain links TRBV27 to TRBJ2-3, with D unclear. V shed 4 bases and J shed 4 bases, with 9 bases lying between them. The CDR3 runs 13 residues. Germline V lookup: CDR1 MNHEY, CDR2 SMNVEV (reference sequence). The CDR3 loop is CASSSRRSDTQYF. CDR3 DNA: TGTGCCAGCAGTTCTAGGAGATCAGATACGCAGTATTTT.

In this sample, this clone turned up a few times. The chain employs TRBV3-1 (or the pseudogene TRBV3-2) and TRBJ1-1; D is unresolved. This CDR3 is built from 16 residues. Germline V gives CDR1 LGHDT, CDR2 YNNKEL (reference sequence). Trimming cost V 1 base and J 6 bases, with 18 bases left between them. The CDR3 loop is CASSQGSGQPNAEAFF. CDR3 DNA: TGTGCCAGCAGCCAAGGGAGTGGGCAGCCCAATGCTGAAGCTTTCTTT.

This clone was counted only a few times. The chain recombines TRBV5-1 with TRBJ2-7; TRBD2 matches at 11 bases. V lost 5 bases, J lost 2 bases, and 6 bases stayed unmatched. Germline V gene lookup returns CDR1 SGHRS and CDR2 YFSETQ. This CDR3 spans 15 amino acids. DNA for the CDR3: TGCGCCAGCAGGCCTACTAGCGGGGGAACCTACGAGCAGTACTTC. It specifies CASRPTSGGTYEQYF.